The 2 T cell receptor beta chains listed next were all sequenced from one sample in a study of cytomegalovirus exposure and HLA in healthy donors. The primer mix had 60 Vbeta and 13 Jbeta primers. This table comes from immunoSEQ multiplex PCR, and its TCRdb copy is limited to in-frame clones, with some not included. Of around 88,000 clones listed, under 80% are singletons. Sequenced sample: PBMCs. These receptors were taken from a man between 45 and 60 years old in good health and CMV-seropositive.

The CDR3 region has the DNA TGTGCCACCAGCGTCAAGACAGGAAACTATGGCTACACCTTC. Protein product: CATSVKTGNYGYTF. The gene calls are TRBV15 and TRBJ1-2; weak D call: TRBD1 (6 bases). Between the trimmed V and J ends, which lost 5 bases and 2 bases, there was a span of 12 bases. In germline, CDR1 is LNHNV, CDR2 YYDKDF (reference sequence). CDR3 size: 14 residues. Looking up the rest from reference TRBV15 and TRBJ1-2 gives the full variable domain: DAMVIQNPRYQVTQFGKPVTLSCSQTLNHNVMYWYQQKSSQAPKLLFHYYDKDFNNEADTPDNFQSRRPNTSFCFLDIRSPGLGDTAMYLCATSVKTGNYGYTFGSGTRLTVV.

The V call is TRBV18, the J call TRBJ2-3, with a possible D match to TRBD2 (6 bases). The CDR3 sequence is 14 residues long. Germline CDR1 reads KGHSH; CDR2 reads LQKENI. Trimming removed 8 bases from V and 6 bases from J, with 18 bases in between. Written as DNA, the CDR3 is TGTGCCAGCCACAAAGAGCGGGTGAGGGATACGCAGTATTTT. Protein sequence: CASHKERVRDTQYF.